What follows are 2 T cell receptor beta chains derived from one specimen sequenced in a study of identifying expanded T cells in peripheral blood. Produced via immunoSEQ multiplex PCR; TCRdb's table is partial and in-frame only. The sample consists of around 50,000 clones, 89% of them appearing once. The sequenced sample consisted of blood. All receptors come from a person aged 18 to 70 in good health.

The chain carries TRBV15 and TRBJ2-1; no clear D. V dropped 0 bases and J dropped 2 bases, with 11 bases sitting between them. The V gene's germline CDR1 is LNHNV and CDR2 YYDKDF (reference sequence). This CDR3 is 16 amino acids long. Written as DNA, the CDR3 is TGTGCCACCAGCAGAGATCGTTTGCCAACCTACAATGAGCAGTTCTTC. Protein product: CATSRDRLPTYNEQFF.

The chain carries TRBV27 and TRBJ2-7, with 8 nucleotides matching TRBD1. The CDR3 has 14 amino acids. J lost 2 bases, V lost 5 bases, and 5 bases had no gene match. The germline gives CDR1 MNHEY, CDR2 SMNVEV (reference sequence). The DNA of the CDR3 is TGTGCCAGCAGTACCGGGACAGGCCCCTACGAGCAGTACTTC. It specifies CASSTGTGPYEQYF.